This TCR beta chain is drawn from a study of CD8+ T cells in alopecia areata (dated by TCRdb to about 2018). In terms of the full investigation: Treated patients were enrolled in an open-label pilot trial of oral tofacitinib at 5 to 10 mg twice daily for moderate-to-severe alopecia areata. Tofacitinib was administered for 6 to 18 months, and 6 months of follow-up off drug were then conducted to assess delayed response and recurrence. The SALT score, which quantifies the percentage of affected scalp surface area, was used to measure disease severity in treated patients. To study T cell clonal expansion in alopecia areata, the researchers applied high-throughput TCRbeta sequencing to both the C3H/HeJ mouse model and human patients. Scalp tissue and sorted CD4+ and CD8+ peripheral blood T cells from patchy and totalis/universalis alopecia areata patients and from healthy controls were covered by human TCRbeta sequencing. Biopsies were taken from tofacitinib-treated patients at baseline and again at 4 and 24 weeks into treatment, and several of those patients also had a later scalp biopsy. Scalp clonality was compared among normal scalp (n=4), patchy alopecia areata scalp (n=8), and alopecia totalis/universalis scalp (n=8). RNA was obtained with the PAXgene miRNA kit for fixed scalp, the miRNeasy kit for PBMCs, and the RNeasy kit for mouse skin. Amplification of TCRbeta CDR3 regions was done by immunoSEQ multiplex PCR using 35 Vbeta forward primers and 13 Jbeta reverse primers. The full study reports these points: Shared TCR sequences between patients were less evident than in mice, which may be partly attributable to HLA diversity in the patient population. Tofacitinib significantly decreased scalp clonality and the number of expanded CD8+ clones among the top 100 scalp clones. Compared with normal scalp, lesional scalp had higher clonality and more expanded CD8+ clones, particularly in alopecia totalis/universalis, a pattern that suggests antigenic drive. Because the treated cohort was small and had just a single nonresponder, larger studies are needed to establish links between baseline CD8+ expansion and response. Unlike mouse skin, where gammadelta T cells dominate, normal human skin contains resident alphabeta T cells that get sequenced too, which complicates analysis of the scalp TCR repertoire. Many expanded lesional clones persisted in scalp and blood during tofacitinib treatment, which may partly explain relapse after stopping treatment.

The time point label of this sample denotes: about 25 weeks on oral tofacitinib. The sample's treatment or condition label is to be understood as: oral pan-JAK inhibitor, 5-10 mg twice daily. Peripheral blood and lesional scalp punch biopsies were obtained from patients with alopecia areata. PBMCs were isolated by density centrifugation and stained for CD3, CD4 and CD8, and CD4+ and CD8+ T cells were sorted on a FACSAria. About this clone itself: It has no known antigen specificity. Base-call qualities are not available, and no considerably larger clone is one nucleotide away.

Receptor amplification or capture employed the immunoSEQ multiplex PCR assay. To provide template for TCR sequencing, every sample had RNA extracted and reverse transcribed into cDNA. First-strand cDNA was synthesized using SuperScript III with a 2:1 mix of oligo-dT and random hexamers. Amplification bias was assessed with a synthetic immune receptor repertoire, and residual bias was removed computationally. For the original study's pipeline: Raw reads were preprocessed to remove errors, and CDR3 was defined by IMGT conventions from the conserved cysteine to phenylalanine. Clonality was computed by normalizing Shannon entropy by log2 of the number of productive unique TCRs and subtracting the result from 1. Whether scalp clones were CD4 or CD8 was inferred by matching scalp TCRbeta sequences against CD4 and CD8 repertoires sorted from blood. Here the immuneACCESS table is served through TCRdb, limited to in-frame sequences with V and J called. Missing clones are a known gap in these copies; in checked studies unresolved V genes cover under half, and the rest lacks a known reason. V, J and clone size reflect that table, while D and trimming were determined from the DNA. This sample has around 270,000 clones in its table, and roughly 60% of those were observed once. The ten largest clones take up more than 1.5% of the sample.

The cysteine opens and the phenylalanine closes a CDR3 of 14 amino acids. The retained sequence is limited to the CDR3, 42 bases, with the frame set at the first base. Germline trimming: 7 bases from V, 8 bases from J; junction bases outside gene matches: 8. Looking up the germline V gene (reference sequence) yields CDR1 LNHDA and CDR2 SQIVND. The sequencing here drew on CD4+ T cells sorted from blood, taken at week 24, from a patient treated with tofacitinib. The chain couples TRBV19 to TRBJ1-6, with TRBD1 identical over 7 junction bases. This sequence was found in a human donor with alopecia areata. The CDR3: CASNPGQSYSPLHF. At the DNA level, the sequence is TGTGCCAGTAATCCGGGACAGTCCTATTCACCCCTCCACTTT.